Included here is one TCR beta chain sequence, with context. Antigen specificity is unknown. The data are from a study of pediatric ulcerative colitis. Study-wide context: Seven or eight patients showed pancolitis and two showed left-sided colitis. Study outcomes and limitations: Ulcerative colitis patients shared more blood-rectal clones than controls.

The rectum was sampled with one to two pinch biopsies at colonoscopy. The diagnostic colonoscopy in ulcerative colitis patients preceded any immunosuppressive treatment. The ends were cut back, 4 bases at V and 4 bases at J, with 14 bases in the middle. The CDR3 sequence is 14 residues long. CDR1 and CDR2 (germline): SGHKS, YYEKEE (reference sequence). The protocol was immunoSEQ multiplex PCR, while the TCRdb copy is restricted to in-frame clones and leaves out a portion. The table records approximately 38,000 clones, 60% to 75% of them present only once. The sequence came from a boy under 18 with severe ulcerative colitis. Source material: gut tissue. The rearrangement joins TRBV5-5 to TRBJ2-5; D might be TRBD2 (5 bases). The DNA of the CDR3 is TGTGCCAGCAGCCTGACGGGGTCCGCAGAGACCCAGTACTTC. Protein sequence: CASSLTGSAETQYF.